This TCR beta chain was retrieved from a study of T-cell memory formation after mild COVID-19. Looking at the study overall: TCR clusters largely stayed donor specific. Study-level results: Clones that shrank (day 15 to 85) were balanced CD4/CD8, whereas later expanders leaned CD4+. Pre-infection memory contained some responding clones, which suggested that cross-reactive memory had joined.

With constant-segment primers, 5'RACE yielded cDNA libraries of TCR alpha and TCR beta that carried sample barcodes and UMIs. One entry per CDR3 protein, called by TCRdb with MiXCR from the 5' RACE reads. The profile shows approximately 580,000 distinct CDR3 sequences, just over 20% of them singletons. The CDR3 loop spans 21 amino acids. The germline CDR1 and CDR2 sequences are LNHDA and SQIVND (reference sequence). V was pared by 2 bases and J by 5 bases, with 28 bases between. In regard to this clonotype: Antigen: not known.

The gene calls are TRBV19 and TRBJ1-6; D unclear. The sample comprised PBMCs or a T cell subset sorted from them (not recorded which). This sequence originates from an adult woman who had mild COVID-19 (a few samples of this study predate the infection). Cell type and time point are not known. CDR3 nucleotides: TGTGCCAGTAGTATATACCCCCCGAGCCTCGGAGGAGGGCCGAATAATTCACCCCTCCACTTT. This gives the protein CASSIYPPSLGGGPNNSPLHF. The full variable domain, completed using reference TRBV19 and TRBJ1-6, is DGGITQSPKYLFRKEGQNVTLSCEQNLNHDAMYWYRQDPGQGLRLIYYSQIVNDFQKGDIAEGYSVSREKKESFPLTVTSAQKNPTAFYLCASSIYPPSLGGGPNNSPLHFGNGTRLTVT.